There are a few counts of the clone carrying this T cell receptor (beta chain). Preparation of the TCRbeta library was carried out with unique molecular identifiers. Each CDR3 protein gets one entry after TCRdb re-called the PCR reads with MiXCR. Here the sample spans some 390,000 distinct CDR3 sequences, 20% being singletons. The data belong to a study of T-cell reconstitution after alpha-beta-depleted transplantation in children. CDR3 length: 11 amino acids. V shed 5 bases and J shed 7 bases, with 12 bases lying between them. CDR1 and CDR2 from the germline V gene are DFQATT and SNEGSKA (reference sequence).

J is TRBJ2-7 and V is TRBV20-1, with D perhaps TRBD1 (6 bases). The sequencing used PBMCs from the stem cell graft donor, collected from the stem cell graft. The clonotype comes from a human donor who donated a stem cell graft to a child with acute myeloid leukemia. The CDR3 DNA is TGCAGTGCTCGCTCCGGGACAGAGCAGTACTTC. As protein: CSARSGTEQYF.